These 20 T cell receptor beta chains share one sample of origin, sequenced in a study of cytomegalovirus exposure and HLA in healthy donors. Use of 60 Vbeta and 13 Jbeta primers characterized the PCR. Method: immunoSEQ multiplex PCR; TCRdb's copy keeps in-frame clones and lacks some. This table has 90,000 to 100,000 clones, 55% to 75% appearing once. The sample consisted of PBMCs. These TCRs come from a man in his fifties in good health and CMV-seronegative.

The CDR3 sequence is CASKRTSGGQETQYF. In nucleotides, the CDR3 is TGTGCCAGCAAAAGGACTAGCGGGGGTCAAGAGACCCAGTACTTC. The chain has TRBV5-4 and TRBJ2-5; 13 nucleotides agree with TRBD2. Germline V gives CDR1 SGHNT, CDR2 YYREEE (reference sequence). The J segment lost 2 bases and the V segment lost 6 bases, leaving 4 bases of the junction unmatched. The CDR3 totals 15 residues.

This clone was detected only a few times. J is TRBJ1-1 and V is TRBV6-5; D unresolved. The V end lost 2 bases, the J end lost 7 bases, and 14 bases lay between the germline ends. This CDR3 is built from 14 residues. CDR1 and CDR2 from the germline V gene are MNHEY and SVGAGI. CDR3 amino acids: CASSYGGEEVEAFF. The CDR3 DNA is TGTGCCAGCAGTTACGGTGGAGAAGAGGTTGAAGCTTTCTTT.

This clone was detected only a few times. CDR3 sequence (DNA): TGTGCCAGCGCCCGTGACAGGGGCACAGATACGCAGTATTTT. As protein: CASARDRGTDTQYF. The chain joins TRBV6-1 to TRBJ2-3, with 7 nucleotides matching TRBD1. CDR1 is MNHNS and CDR2 is SASEGT in the germline V gene. J lost 1 base, V lost 8 bases, and 6 bases had no gene match. CDR3 length equals 14 residues.

The chain couples TRBV7-3 to TRBJ2-1, with 14 nucleotides matching TRBD2. Losses at the gene ends were 1 base for V and 8 bases for J; bases not matched to a gene: 13. The CDR3 is 19 residues long. Germline V gene sequence: CDR1 SGHTA, CDR2 FQGTGA. DNA for the CDR3: TGTGCCAGCAGCTTAAGGGGACTAGCGGGAGTAGGCTGGAGCGATGAGCAGTTCTTC. It translates to CASSLRGLAGVGWSDEQFF.

The V gene is TRBV6-6, the J gene TRBJ2-5; 11 bases line up with TRBD2. The CDR3 covers 16 residues. Germline V lookup: CDR1 MNHNY, CDR2 SVGAGI (reference sequence). V was pared by 5 bases and J by 6 bases, with 11 bases of the junction left unmatched. CDR3 in amino acids: CASSPRLAGNAKTQYF. Written as DNA, the CDR3 is TGTGCCAGCAGTCCTAGACTAGCGGGGAACGCCAAGACCCAGTACTTC.

CDR3 protein: CASSLFRDQPQHF. CDR3 sequence (DNA): TGTGCCAGCAGCTTATTCAGGGATCAGCCCCAGCATTTT. This chain uses TRBV7-2 with TRBJ1-5; D might be TRBD1 (5 bases). The CDR3 contains 13 residues. Trimming removed 2 bases at V and 5 bases at J, with 7 bases between. In germline, CDR1 is SGHTA, CDR2 FQGNSA.

This clone was seen more than once but under ten times. J is TRBJ1-4 and V is TRBV4-1; D perhaps matches TRBD1 (5 bases). There are 16 residues in the CDR3. Trimming cost V 0 bases and J 10 bases, with 18 bases left between them. Per germline, CDR1 MGHRA and CDR2 YSYEKL. Here the CDR3 DNA reads TGCGCCAGCAGCCAAGAGACGAGGAGGGACGGTGCAAAACTGTTTTTT. It specifies CASSQETRRDGAKLFF.

The V call is TRBV14, the J call TRBJ1-3, with 8 nucleotides matching TRBD1. Trimming took 4 bases from V and 1 from J; bases not matched to a gene: 9. Germline V gives CDR1 SGHDN, CDR2 FVKESK. The CDR3 has 17 residues. For the CDR3, the DNA is TGTGCCAGCAGCCGCCGGACAGGGTACTTATCTGGAAACACCATATATTTT. Translated, it gives CASSRRTGYLSGNTIYF. Together with reference TRBV14 and TRBJ1-3, the CDR3 gives the full variable domain: EAGVTQFPSHSVIEKGQTVTLRCDPISGHDNLYWYRRVMGKEIKFLLHFVKESKQDESGMPNNRFLAERTGGTYSTLKVQPAELEDSGVYFCASSRRTGYLSGNTIYFGEGSWLTVV.

The rearrangement joins TRBV9 to TRBJ2-5, with TRBD1 as a possible D gene (6 bases). Per germline, CDR1 SGDLS and CDR2 YYNGEE. The germline V and J ends were trimmed by 0 bases and 5 bases, with 11 bases remaining between them. The CDR3 has 14 amino acids. The CDR3 protein is CASSVVGAEETQYF. In DNA form, the CDR3 reads TGTGCCAGCAGCGTAGTGGGGGCTGAGGAGACCCAGTACTTC.

CDR3 coding DNA: TGTGCCAGCAGTGAAGGAACAGGGGTCGGCTATGGCTACACCTTC. Its protein is CASSEGTGVGYGYTF. The chain combines TRBV6-1 with TRBJ1-2; TRBD1 matches at 7 bases. The CDR3 loop spans 15 amino acids. Trimming at V came to 1 base and at J to 4 bases, leaving 6 bases not matched to a gene. Germline V CDR1 and CDR2: MNHNS, SASEGT.

J is TRBJ2-2 and V is TRBV14, with 8 bases fitting TRBD1. Germline trimming cut 3 bases from V and 5 bases from J; bases unmatched to any gene: 11. Germline V gene lookup returns CDR1 SGHDN and CDR2 FVKESK. The CDR3 is 17 amino acids. The CDR3 bases are TGTGCCAGCAGCCACGCCCAGGGGGCTTCGAGGACCGGGGAGCTGTTTTTT. Translating it yields CASSHAQGASRTGELFF.

This clone was observed once. CDR3 coding DNA: TGTGCCTGGAGTGAGAACAGGGGCCCTGAAGCTTTCTTT. It specifies CAWSENRGPEAFF. This sequence joins TRBV30 and TRBJ1-1, with 7 bases aligning to TRBD1. This CDR3 region has 13 residues. Germline V lookup: CDR1 GTSNPN, CDR2 SVGIG (reference sequence). After removal of 1 base from V and 6 bases from J, the junction contained 5 bases not matched to a gene.

This clone has just a few counts. This chain uses TRBV6-5 with TRBJ2-7; D remains ambiguous. Trimming pared 4 bases from V and 1 base from J, leaving 8 bases between. The CDR3 spans 13 residues. Germline V gene sequence: CDR1 MNHEY, CDR2 SVGAGI. CDR3 amino acids: CASSSPRSYEQYF. DNA of the CDR3: TGTGCCAGCAGTTCCCCGAGGTCCTACGAGCAGTACTTC.

This clone was seen only a few times. The chain links TRBV28 to TRBJ1-2; 7 bases agree with TRBD1. CDR1 MDHEN and CDR2 SYDVKM come from the germline V gene. This CDR3 is 14 amino acids long. J lost 4 bases, V lost 3 bases, and 5 bases had no gene match. In nucleotides, the CDR3 is TGTGCCAGCAGTTTCGAAGGGACAGCCTATGGCTACACCTTC. It codes for CASSFEGTAYGYTF.

The chain joins TRBV5-4 to TRBJ2-2; TRBD2 matches at 10 bases. Trimming removed 1 base from V and 7 bases from J; junction bases left unmatched: 4. This CDR3 comprises 15 residues. Germline CDR1 and CDR2: SGHNT and YYREEE (reference sequence). DNA of the CDR3: TGTGCCAGCAGCTTGCTCCTAGCGGGAGACGGGGAGCTGTTTTTT. Encoded protein: CASSLLLAGDGELFF.

The genes are TRBV11-3 and TRBJ1-1; maybe TRBD1 (5 bases). The CDR3 runs to 15 residues. The germline gives CDR1 SGHNT, CDR2 YENEEA. V was pared by 1 base and J by 0 bases, with 9 bases between. This CDR3 reads CASSLGQGMNTEAFF. CDR3 DNA sequence: TGTGCCAGCAGCTTAGGGCAGGGCATGAACACTGAAGCTTTCTTT.

The chain employs TRBV2 and TRBJ1-1; tentatively, D is TRBD1 (6 bases). V was clipped by 7 bases and J by 6 bases, with 18 bases between them. Germline CDR1 SNHLY, CDR2 FYNNEI. This CDR3 is 14 amino acids long. Written as DNA, the CDR3 is TGTGCCAGCAACAAACAGGGAGGGGCTTCTGAAGCTTTCTTT. This encodes CASNKQGGASEAFF.

The gene calls are TRBV6-6 and TRBJ2-2; TRBD1 matches at 8 bases. The CDR3 loop spans 15 amino acids. J was trimmed by 4 bases and V by 7 bases; bases with no gene match: 8. Germline V lookup: CDR1 MNHNY, CDR2 SVGAGI (reference sequence). This chain's CDR3 is CASNLRTGSTGELFF. The CDR3 region has the DNA TGTGCCAGCAACTTGCGGACAGGGAGCACCGGGGAGCTGTTTTTT.

The chain joins TRBV4-3 to TRBJ2-7, with a tentative D call TRBD2 (5 bases). V was pared by 5 bases and J by 0 bases, with 11 bases between. CDR1 and CDR2 from the germline V gene are LGHNA and YSLEER. The CDR3 extends over 14 amino acids. CDR3 in amino acids: CASSISESSYEQYF. The CDR3 DNA follows: TGCGCCAGCAGCATTAGCGAGAGCTCCTACGAGCAGTACTTC.

The chain combines TRBV19 with TRBJ1-4, with 7 bases identical to TRBD1. Germline CDR1 and CDR2: LNHDA and SQIVND (reference sequence). The CDR3 runs 14 residues. V lost 6 bases and J lost 5; bases outside the gene matches: 6. In DNA, the CDR3 is TGTGCCAGTAGGCCCCCGACAGGGAATGAAAAACTGTTTTTT. It codes for CASRPPTGNEKLFF.